The next 16 T cell receptor beta chains were all read from a single sample in a study of blood T cell repertoires in COVID-19. Clones were read by immunoSEQ multiplex PCR, and TCRdb kept only the in-frame ones, dropping some. This table holds around 200,000 clones, around 85% found once. The sample was PBMCs or T cells enriched from blood (not recorded which). These receptors were taken from a woman aged 50 to 60 in a cohort exposed to, infected with or recovered from COVID-19 (not recorded which).

V usage is TRBV3-1 (or the pseudogene TRBV3-2) and J usage is TRBJ2-7; 8 bases align to TRBD2. The CDR3 extends over 16 amino acids. Looked up from germline, CDR1 is LGHDT and CDR2 is YNNKEL (reference sequence). V trimming: 1 base; J trimming: 3 bases; junction bases outside the gene matches: 8. The CDR3 DNA reads TGTGCCAGCAGCCAAGCAGCCGCTAGCGGGCTCTACGAGCAGTACTTC. Translating gives CASSQAAASGLYEQYF.

The chain's CDR3 is CASSTPERRGTGELFF. CDR3 DNA: TGTGCCAGCAGCACCCCGGAGCGGCGAGGCACCGGGGAGCTGTTTTTT. V gene TRBV28 combines with J gene TRBJ2-2; maybe TRBD2 (5 bases). Germline CDR1 MDHEN, CDR2 SYDVKM. CDR3 size: 16 residues. Trimming removed 6 bases at V and 4 bases at J, with 18 bases between.

This clone appeared a few times. The gene calls are TRBV7-3 and TRBJ2-2; 10 bases align to TRBD1. The germline gives CDR1 SGHTA, CDR2 FQGTGA. The CDR3 covers 16 residues. The trim removed 5 bases at V and 7 bases at J, leaving 10 bases unmatched. The CDR3 loop reads CASSLSGTGVFGELFF. CDR3 bases: TGTGCCAGCAGCCTCTCCGGGACAGGGGTCTTCGGGGAGCTGTTTTTT.

This chain uses TRBV10-3 with TRBJ2-1, with 8 bases that match TRBD2. The CDR3 is 15 amino acids. The ends lost 3 bases at V and 9 bases at J; junction bases unmatched: 10. Germline-derived CDR1 and CDR2 are ENHRY and SYGVKD. This CDR3 is CAISDNGGAAIEQFF. The CDR3 nucleotides are TGTGCCATCAGTGATAACGGGGGGGCCGCGATTGAGCAGTTCTTC.

The chain recombines TRBV4-2 with TRBJ1-3, with D perhaps matching TRBD1 (6 bases). Deletions cut 5 bases from V and 0 bases from J, with 11 bases between. The CDR3 has 15 residues. Germline CDR1 reads LGHNA; CDR2 reads YNFKEQ. CDR3 loop: CASSNDRSSGNTIYF. The CDR3 nucleotides read TGTGCCAGCAGCAACGACAGGTCCTCTGGAAACACCATATATTTT.

The rearrangement joins TRBV9 to TRBJ1-4; no definite D call. The length of the CDR3 is 15 residues. The germline gives CDR1 SGDLS, CDR2 YYNGEE. Trimming cost V 4 bases and J 5 bases, with 15 bases left between them. CDR3 residues: CASSSVGAWNEKLFF. As DNA, the CDR3 is TGTGCCAGCAGCTCCGTAGGAGCGTGGAATGAAAAACTGTTTTTT.

J is TRBJ2-3 and V is TRBV15; D may be TRBD1 (6 bases). V was shortened by 2 bases and J by 4 bases, with 10 bases between the two germline ends. The CDR3 has 14 amino acids. Germline CDR1 and CDR2: LNHNV and YYDKDF (reference sequence). The CDR3 is CATSRYREADTQYF. The CDR3 region has the DNA TGTGCCACCAGCAGATACAGGGAAGCAGATACGCAGTATTTT.

This chain joins TRBV6-5 and TRBJ1-1; D may be TRBD1 (5 bases). Germline CDR1 MNHEY, CDR2 SVGAGI. V gave up 7 bases and J gave up 11 bases, with 23 bases separating them. CDR3 length: 14 residues. In nucleotides, the CDR3 is TGTGCCAGCATCCCCCGGGGGGGGGTCGGCAGGGCTTTCTTT. Encoded protein: CASIPRGGVGRAFF.

This chain joins TRBV7-3 and TRBJ2-1, with a weak D call TRBD2 (6 bases). The CDR3 length is 12 residues. With 6 bases removed from V and 7 bases from J, the gap between germline ends came to 10 bases. Germline CDR1 reads SGHTA; CDR2 reads FQGTGA. The CDR3 sequence is CASSRSGNEQFF. CDR3 bases: TGTGCCAGCAGTCGAAGCGGGAATGAGCAGTTCTTC.

This clone was detected only once. This chain connects TRBV6-2 or TRBV6-3 to TRBJ2-3, with D uncertain. V was pared by 6 bases and J by 5 bases, with 9 bases between. This CDR3 is built from 12 residues. The germline V gene has CDR1 MNHEY and CDR2 SVGEGT. CDR3 amino acids: CASSPSQDTQYF. DNA of the CDR3: TGTGCCAGCAGCCCGAGTCAAGATACGCAGTATTTT.

This rearrangement joins TRBV12-3 or TRBV12-4 to TRBJ1-1, with unresolved D. V was shortened by 4 bases and J by 4 bases, with 10 bases between the two germline ends. The CDR3 is made up of 13 amino acids. In DNA, the CDR3 is TGTGCCAGCAGTTCACCACTAGGCACTGAAGCTTTCTTT. Translated, it gives CASSSPLGTEAFF.

The chain recombines TRBV3-1 (or the pseudogene TRBV3-2) with TRBJ2-2; 8 nucleotides match TRBD1. CDR1 is LGHDT, CDR2 YNNKEL, per germline (reference sequence). V lost 4 bases, J lost 6 bases, and 10 bases stayed unmatched. The CDR3 contains 16 residues. CDR3 sequence (DNA): TGTGCCAGCAGCCCGGGGACAGGCACCTTCGCCGGGGAGCTGTTTTTT. It encodes CASSPGTGTFAGELFF.

This chain links TRBV5-5 with TRBJ2-2; D perhaps matches TRBD1 (6 bases). The CDR3 spans 17 residues. CDR1 and CDR2 from the germline V gene are SGHKS and YYEKEE (reference sequence). V lost 3 bases and J 8 bases, leaving 23 bases between the germline ends. The CDR3 spells CASSSHRDNWGVGELFF. In DNA form, the CDR3 reads TGTGCCAGCAGCTCCCACCGGGACAACTGGGGCGTGGGGGAGCTGTTTTTT.

This rearrangement joins TRBV15 to TRBJ1-6, with no clear D. Trimming pared 0 bases from V and 13 bases from J, leaving 13 bases between. The germline gives CDR1 LNHNV, CDR2 YYDKDF (reference sequence). There are 14 residues in the CDR3. The CDR3: CATSRDPLVVPLHF. The CDR3 coding sequence is TGTGCCACCAGCAGAGATCCCCTAGTTGTTCCCCTCCACTTT.

The chain links TRBV20-1 to TRBJ1-1, with D perhaps TRBD1 (6 bases). Germline V lookup: CDR1 DFQATT, CDR2 SNEGSKA (reference sequence). The CDR3 contains 11 residues. V lost 5 bases and J lost 8, with 12 bases in between. The CDR3 DNA follows: TGCAGTGCTCCAAACAGGGCGGAAGCTTTCTTT. Translating it yields CSAPNRAEAFF.

CDR3 in amino acids: CASSIEWGELFF. The CDR3 DNA sequence: TGTGCCAGCAGCATTGAGTGGGGGGAGCTGTTTTTT. This chain uses TRBV11-2 with TRBJ2-2; D gene uncertain. V was trimmed by 5 bases and J by 8 bases, leaving 9 bases between them. Germline V gene lookup returns CDR1 SGHAT and CDR2 FQNNGV. The CDR3 runs 12 residues.